A selection of T cell receptor beta chains follows, all from one sample in a study of cytomegalovirus exposure and HLA in healthy donors. Libraries were prepared by immunoSEQ multiplex PCR; TCRdb keeps only in-frame clonotypes and omits some of them. The data contain about 150,000 clones, roughly 80% of them singletons. Sequenced input: PBMCs. The receptor source for this set is a woman aged 35 to 49 in good health and CMV-seropositive. Each CDR3 is given with its conserved first and last residue. A D gene is named only where the DNA matches it firmly. Size is stated for part of the rows, as once, few or many counts, or as a class when the clone is expanded.

. TRBD2 TRBJ2-3 TRBV6-5 TGTGCCAGCAGTTACTCCGGGGGGGTAGATACGCAGTATTTT CASSYSGGVDTQYF
. . TRBJ2-2 TRBV9 TGTGCCAGCAGCGTAGTTCCCGCGTCACCGAACACCGGGGAGCTGTTTTTT CASSVVPASPNTGELFF
. TRBD1 TRBJ2-1 TRBV5-4 TGTGCCAGCAAGAGACAAAATCAGGGGGTATACAATGAGCAGTTCTTC CASKRQNQGVYNEQFF
. TRBD2 TRBJ2-7 TRBV7-2 TGTGCCAGCAGCCTCACTAGCGGGAACTACGAGCAGTACTTC CASSLTSGNYEQYF
few . TRBJ1-1 TRBV18 TGTGCCAGCTCACCAGTGTACAGTTTGAACACTGAAGCTTTCTTT CASSPVYSLNTEAFF
. TRBD2 TRBJ2-5 TRBV25-1 TGTGCCAGCAGTGCGCTAGCGGGAACGGAGACCCAGTACTTC CASSALAGTETQYF
. . TRBJ2-5 TRBV9 TGTGCCAGCAGCGTAGTAAGGGGGGAGACCCAGTACTTC CASSVVRGETQYF
. . TRBJ2-1 TRBV27 TGTGCCAGCGGGAGATTGAATGAGCAGTTCTTC CASGRLNEQFF
. . TRBJ2-2 TRBV6-5 TGTGCCAGCAGTTTAAGCGGGCTGAACACCGGGGAGCTGTTTTTT CASSLSGLNTGELFF
. . TRBJ2-7 TRBV5-1 TGCGCCAGCAGCTGGGAAGGGGGCTACGAGCAGTACTTC CASSWEGGYEQYF